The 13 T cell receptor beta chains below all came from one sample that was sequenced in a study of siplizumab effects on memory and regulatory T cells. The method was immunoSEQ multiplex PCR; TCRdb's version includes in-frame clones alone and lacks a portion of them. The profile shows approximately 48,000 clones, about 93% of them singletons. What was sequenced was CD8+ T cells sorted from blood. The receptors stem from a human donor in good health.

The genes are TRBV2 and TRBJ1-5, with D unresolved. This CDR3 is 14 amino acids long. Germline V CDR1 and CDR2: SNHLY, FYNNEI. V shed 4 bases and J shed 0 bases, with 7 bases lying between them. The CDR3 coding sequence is TGTGCCAGCAGTGTAGGAGATAGCAATCAGCCCCAGCATTTT. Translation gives CASSVGDSNQPQHF.

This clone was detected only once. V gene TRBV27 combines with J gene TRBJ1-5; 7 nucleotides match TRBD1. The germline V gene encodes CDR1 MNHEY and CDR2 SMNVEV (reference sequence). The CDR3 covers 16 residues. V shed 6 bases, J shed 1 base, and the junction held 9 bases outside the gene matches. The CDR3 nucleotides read TGTGCCAGCAGCAGTCAAAACAGGGGAAGCAATCAGCCCCAGCATTTT. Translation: CASSSQNRGSNQPQHF.

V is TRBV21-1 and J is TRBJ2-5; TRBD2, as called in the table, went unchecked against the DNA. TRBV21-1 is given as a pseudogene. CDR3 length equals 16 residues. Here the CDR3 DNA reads TGTGCCTGTGGTATAAGCGGGAAAGGATCCGAGGAGACCCAGTACTTC. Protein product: CACGISGKGSEETQYF.

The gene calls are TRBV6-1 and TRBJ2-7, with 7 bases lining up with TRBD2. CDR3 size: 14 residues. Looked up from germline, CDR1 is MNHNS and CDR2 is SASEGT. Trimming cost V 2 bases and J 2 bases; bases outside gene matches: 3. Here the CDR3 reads CASSERGLAYEQYF. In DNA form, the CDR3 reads TGTGCCAGCAGTGAAAGAGGACTAGCCTACGAGCAGTACTTC.

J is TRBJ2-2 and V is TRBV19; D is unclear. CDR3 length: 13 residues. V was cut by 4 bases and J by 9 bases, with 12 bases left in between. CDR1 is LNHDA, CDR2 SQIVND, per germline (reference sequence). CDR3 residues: CASSTTDRRELFF. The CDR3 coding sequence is TGTGCCAGTAGTACGACGGACCGTCGGGAGCTGTTTTTT.

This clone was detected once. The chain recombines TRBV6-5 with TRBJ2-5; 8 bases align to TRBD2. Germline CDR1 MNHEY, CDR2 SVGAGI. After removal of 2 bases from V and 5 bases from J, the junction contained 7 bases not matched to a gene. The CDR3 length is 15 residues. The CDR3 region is CASSYVAGGIETQYF. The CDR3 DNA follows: TGTGCCAGCAGTTACGTGGCGGGAGGAATCGAGACCCAGTACTTC.

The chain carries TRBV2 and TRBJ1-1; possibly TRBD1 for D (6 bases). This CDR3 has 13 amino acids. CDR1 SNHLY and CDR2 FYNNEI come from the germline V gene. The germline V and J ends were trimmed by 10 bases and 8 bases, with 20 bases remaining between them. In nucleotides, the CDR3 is TGTGCCACCTACACCGGGACACGTGTAGAAGCTTTCTTT. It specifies CATYTGTRVEAFF.

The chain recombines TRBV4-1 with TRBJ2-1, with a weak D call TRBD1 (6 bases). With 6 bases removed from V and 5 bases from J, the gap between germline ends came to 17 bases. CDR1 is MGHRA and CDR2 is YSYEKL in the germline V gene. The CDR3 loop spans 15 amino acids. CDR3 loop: CASRDRGGQNNEQFF. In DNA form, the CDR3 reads TGCGCCAGCAGAGATCGTGGCGGACAGAACAATGAGCAGTTCTTC.

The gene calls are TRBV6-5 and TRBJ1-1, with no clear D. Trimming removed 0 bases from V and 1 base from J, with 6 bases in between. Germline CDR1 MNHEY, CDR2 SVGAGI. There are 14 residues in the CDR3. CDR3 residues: CASSYSRGNTEAFF. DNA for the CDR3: TGTGCCAGCAGTTACTCGAGAGGGAACACTGAAGCTTTCTTT.

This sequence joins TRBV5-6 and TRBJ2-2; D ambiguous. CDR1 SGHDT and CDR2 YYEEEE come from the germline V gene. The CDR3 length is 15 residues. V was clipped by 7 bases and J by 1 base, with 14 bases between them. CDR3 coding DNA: TGTGCCAGCCTCTGGACCGCAAAGAACACCGGGGAGCTGTTTTTT. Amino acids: CASLWTAKNTGELFF.

The CDR3 sequence is CASYSNTGELFF. DNA for the CDR3: TGTGCCAGCTATTCAAACACCGGGGAGCTGTTTTTT. V gene TRBV6-5 combines with J gene TRBJ2-2; D unresolved. Germline lookup yields CDR1 MNHEY and CDR2 SVGAGI. V was clipped by 8 bases and J by 2 bases, with 6 bases between them. The CDR3 is 12 residues long.

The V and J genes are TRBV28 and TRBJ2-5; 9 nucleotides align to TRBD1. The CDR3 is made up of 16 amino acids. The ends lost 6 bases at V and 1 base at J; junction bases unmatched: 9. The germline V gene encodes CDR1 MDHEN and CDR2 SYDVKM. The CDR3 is CASRALTGQGQETQYF. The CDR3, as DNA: TGTGCCAGCAGAGCGCTAACGGGACAGGGCCAAGAGACCCAGTACTTC.

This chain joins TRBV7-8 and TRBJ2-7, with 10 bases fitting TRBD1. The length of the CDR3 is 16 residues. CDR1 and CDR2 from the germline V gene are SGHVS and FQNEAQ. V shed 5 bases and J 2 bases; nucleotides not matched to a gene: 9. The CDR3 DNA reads TGTGCCAGCAGCGGGACCGGGACAGGGGATACCTACGAGCAGTACTTC. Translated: CASSGTGTGDTYEQYF.